Included here is one T cell receptor (beta chain) sequence, with context. The target of this receptor is not known. No per-base quality is available; no much larger clone lies one base away. TCRbeta CDR3 regions were amplified from genomic DNA using the immunoSEQ Assay, a bias-controlled multiplex PCR. In the paper's pipeline: The number of nucleated cells in each sample was estimated from the amplification of reference gene primers within the assay. To quantify the absolute abundance of each unique TCRbeta CDR3 rearrangement, sequence reads were collapsed and filtered. For each sample, productive Simpson clonality was calculated as the square root of Simpson's diversity index over productive rearrangements. The table was pulled from immuneACCESS by TCRdb, which kept in-frame rearrangements only. Such tables lose some clones; where checked, under half of the loss comes from unresolved V genes, and the rest has no known cause. The V and J calls and the clone size are those of that table, but D and trimming were determined from the DNA. This sample comprises some 66,000 clones, approximately 90% of them detected only once. The top ten clonotypes cover around 6.7% of the sample.

The CDR3 has 17 amino acids, counting the end cysteine and phenylalanine. Only CDR3 DNA is held: 51 bases, read in frame from base 1. The germline V gene specifies SGHTA as CDR1 and FQGTGA as CDR2. V is pruned by 5 bases and J by 2 bases, leaving 10 bases of the junction without a gene match. The data derive from a study of blood T cell repertoires in COVID-19 (dated by TCRdb to 2018 to 2021). For context, the study as a whole: Samples from collaborators originated in the United States, Italy and Spain and spanned both the acute and convalescent phases of COVID-19. The material from the prospective study consisted of cDNA or gDNA derived from T cells, B-cell-depleted T cells, or PBMCs. Subjects who had been exposed to COVID-19, were actively infected with it, or had recovered from it provided the deeply sampled blood TCRbeta repertoires that made up the dataset. The repertoires were released in a freely available public database intended as a resource for research on the immune response to SARS-CoV-2. The samples were drawn from the first 160 participants of the ongoing ImmuneRACE study and from over 950 subjects provided by 6 global collaborators. Sample metadata almost always included a de-identified subject ID, COVID-19 status, age in years and sex. Where available, HLA class I and class II types were taken from metadata supplied by the sample provider and were not determined by assay-based typing. The study at large found these results: The quantity of clinical and demographic metadata differed by source and by participant and was supplied without curation.

The collaborating institutions used their own protocols to collect whole blood in K2EDTA tubes. For TCRbeta analysis, collaborators shipped samples as frozen whole blood, isolated PBMCs, or DNA extracted from either of those sample types. This receptor was obtained from a human donor in a cohort sampled during active COVID-19. The rearranged segments are TRBV7-3 and TRBJ2-3; 10 nucleotides in the junction match TRBD2. The specimen was peripheral blood. The CDR3: CASSPTRTSGTTDTQYF. DNA sequence: TGTGCCAGCAGCCCGACCCGGACTAGCGGAACCACAGATACGCAGTATTTT. Outside the CDR3, residues come from the reference TRBV7-3 and TRBJ2-3 proteins, so the full variable domain is: GAGVSQTPSNKVTEKGKYVELRCDPISGHTALYWYRQSLGQGPEFLIYFQGTGAADDSGLPNDRFFAVRPEGSVSTLKIQRTERGDSAVYLCASSPTRTSGTTDTQYFGPGTRLTVL.